This paragraph reports one T cell receptor beta chain. Enrolled during active infection, Seattle patients were then followed longitudinally. Original analysis: For nucleated cells, counts were estimated from reference gene primer amplification. Produced via immunoSEQ multiplex PCR; TCRdb's table is partial and in-frame only. V, J and clone size are those of that table, while D and trimming were read from the DNA. Of about 160,000 clones detected, 60% to 85% appear once; the ten largest clones hold more than 6.5%. In germline, CDR1 is KGHDR, CDR2 SFDVKD. CDR3 size: 13 residues. With 7 bases clipped from V and 8 bases from J, the junction kept 7 bases outside the gene matches. This sample was taken from a study of blood T cell repertoires in COVID-19. Study in general: Samples of COVID-19 (acute and convalescent) were obtained from the United States, Italy and Spain. PBMCs, B-cell-depleted T cells, or T cells were the source of the cDNA or gDNA that made up the material.

The sequence came from a woman between 55 and 75 years old with COVID-19, enrolled during active disease. The chain joins TRBV24-1 to TRBJ1-2; 9 nucleotides match TRBD1. Sequencing used peripheral blood. The chain's CDR3 is CATSPDRGVGYTF. The CDR3 DNA reads TGTGCCACCAGCCCCGACAGGGGGGTGGGCTACACCTTC.